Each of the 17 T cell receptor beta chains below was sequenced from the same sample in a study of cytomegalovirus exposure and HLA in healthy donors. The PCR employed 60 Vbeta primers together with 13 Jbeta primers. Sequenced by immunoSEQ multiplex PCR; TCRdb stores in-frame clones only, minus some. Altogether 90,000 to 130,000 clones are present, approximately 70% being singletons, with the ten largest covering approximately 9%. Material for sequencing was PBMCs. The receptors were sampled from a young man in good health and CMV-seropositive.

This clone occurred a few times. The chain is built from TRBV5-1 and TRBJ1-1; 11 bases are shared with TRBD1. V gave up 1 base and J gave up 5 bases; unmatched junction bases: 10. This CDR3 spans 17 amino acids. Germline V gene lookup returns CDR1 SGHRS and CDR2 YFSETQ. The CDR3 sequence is CASSLPGQGVSGTEAFF. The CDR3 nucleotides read TGCGCCAGCAGCTTGCCGGGACAGGGGGTATCGGGGACTGAAGCTTTCTTT.

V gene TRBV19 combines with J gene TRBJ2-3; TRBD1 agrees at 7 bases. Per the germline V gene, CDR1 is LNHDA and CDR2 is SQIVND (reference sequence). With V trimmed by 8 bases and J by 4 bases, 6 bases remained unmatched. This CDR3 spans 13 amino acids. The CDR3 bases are TGTGCCAGTTGCGACAGGGTGGCAGATACGCAGTATTTT. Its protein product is CASCDRVADTQYF.

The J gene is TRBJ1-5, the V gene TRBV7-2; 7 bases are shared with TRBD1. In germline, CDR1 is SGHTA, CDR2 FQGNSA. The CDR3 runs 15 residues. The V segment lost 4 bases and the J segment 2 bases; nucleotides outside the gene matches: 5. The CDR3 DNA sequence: TGTGCCAGCAGCTCTACAGGGGAGGGCAATCAGCCCCAGCATTTT. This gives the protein CASSSTGEGNQPQHF.

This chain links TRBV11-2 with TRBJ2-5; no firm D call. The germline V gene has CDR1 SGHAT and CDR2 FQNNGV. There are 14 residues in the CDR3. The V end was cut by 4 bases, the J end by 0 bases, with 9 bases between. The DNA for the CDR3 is TGTGCCAGCAGCTCGTTAGCAGACCAAGAGACCCAGTACTTC. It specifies CASSSLADQETQYF.

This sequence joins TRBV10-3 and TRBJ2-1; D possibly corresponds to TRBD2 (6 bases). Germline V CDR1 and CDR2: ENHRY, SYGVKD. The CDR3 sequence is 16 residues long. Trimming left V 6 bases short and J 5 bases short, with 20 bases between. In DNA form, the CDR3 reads TGTGCCATCAGGGGGGGTAGCGGAGGTCCCGACAATGAGCAGTTCTTC. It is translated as CAIRGGSGGPDNEQFF.

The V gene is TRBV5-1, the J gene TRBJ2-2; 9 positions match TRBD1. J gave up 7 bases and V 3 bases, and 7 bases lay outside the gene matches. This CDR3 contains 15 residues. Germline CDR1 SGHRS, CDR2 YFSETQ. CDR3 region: CASSWGDRDGGELFF. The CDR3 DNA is TGCGCCAGCAGCTGGGGGGACAGGGACGGCGGGGAGCTGTTTTTT.

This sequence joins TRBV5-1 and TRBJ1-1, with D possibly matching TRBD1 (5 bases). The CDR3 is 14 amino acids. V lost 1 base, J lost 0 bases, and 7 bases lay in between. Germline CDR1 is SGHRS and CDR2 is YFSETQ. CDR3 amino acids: CASSLQTVNTEAFF. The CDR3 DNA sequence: TGCGCCAGCAGCTTGCAGACAGTGAACACTGAAGCTTTCTTT.

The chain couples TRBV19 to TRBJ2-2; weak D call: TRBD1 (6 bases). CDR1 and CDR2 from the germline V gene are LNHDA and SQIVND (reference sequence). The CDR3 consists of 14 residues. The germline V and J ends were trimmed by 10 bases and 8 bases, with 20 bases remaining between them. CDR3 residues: CATTKTQGTGELFF. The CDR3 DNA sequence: TGTGCCACCACAAAGACTCAGGGGACGGGGGAGCTGTTTTTT.

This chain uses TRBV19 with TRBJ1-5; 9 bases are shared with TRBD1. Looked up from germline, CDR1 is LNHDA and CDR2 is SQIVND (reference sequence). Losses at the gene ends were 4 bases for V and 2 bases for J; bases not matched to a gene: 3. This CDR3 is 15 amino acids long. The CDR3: CASSTGTGRNQPQHF. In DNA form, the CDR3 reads TGTGCCAGTAGTACTGGGACAGGGCGCAATCAGCCCCAGCATTTT.

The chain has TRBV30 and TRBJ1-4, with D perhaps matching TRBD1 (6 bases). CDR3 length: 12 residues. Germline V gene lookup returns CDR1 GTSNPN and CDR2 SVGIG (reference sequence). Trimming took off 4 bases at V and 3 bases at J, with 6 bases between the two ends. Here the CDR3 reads CAWTGANEKLFF. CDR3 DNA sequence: TGTGCCTGGACAGGGGCTAATGAAAAACTGTTTTTT.

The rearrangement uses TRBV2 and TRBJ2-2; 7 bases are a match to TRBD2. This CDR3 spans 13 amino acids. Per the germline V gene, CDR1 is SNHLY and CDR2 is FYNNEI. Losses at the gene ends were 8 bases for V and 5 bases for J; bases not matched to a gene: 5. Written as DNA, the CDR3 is TGTGCCAGCCGCGGGAGCGATACCGGGGAGCTGTTTTTT. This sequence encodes CASRGSDTGELFF.

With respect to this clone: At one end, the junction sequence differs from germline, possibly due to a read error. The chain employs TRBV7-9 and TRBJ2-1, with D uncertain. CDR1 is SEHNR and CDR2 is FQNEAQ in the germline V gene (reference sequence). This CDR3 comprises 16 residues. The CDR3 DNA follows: TGTTCCAGCAGCTTAATGACATATAGCTCCTACAATGAGCAGTTCTTC. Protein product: CSSSLMTYSSYNEQFF.

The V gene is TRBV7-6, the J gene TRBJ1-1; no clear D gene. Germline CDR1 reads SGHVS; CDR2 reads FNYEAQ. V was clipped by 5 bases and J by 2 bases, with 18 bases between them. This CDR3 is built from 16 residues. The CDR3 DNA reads TGTGCCAGCAGCCCCGAGGGCAGGATTTTAAACACTGAAGCTTTCTTT. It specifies CASSPEGRILNTEAFF.

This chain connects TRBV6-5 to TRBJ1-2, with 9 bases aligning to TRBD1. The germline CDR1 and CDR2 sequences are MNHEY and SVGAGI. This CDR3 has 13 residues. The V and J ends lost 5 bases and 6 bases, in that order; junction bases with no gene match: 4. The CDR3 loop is CASSRTGAHGYTF. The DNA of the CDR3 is TGTGCCAGCAGTAGGACAGGGGCCCATGGCTACACCTTC.

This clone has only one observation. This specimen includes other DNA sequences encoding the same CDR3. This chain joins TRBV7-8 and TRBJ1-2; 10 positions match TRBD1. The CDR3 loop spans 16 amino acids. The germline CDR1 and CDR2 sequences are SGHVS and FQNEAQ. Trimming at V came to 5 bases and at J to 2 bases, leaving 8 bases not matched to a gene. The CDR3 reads CASSLERDRGNYGYTF. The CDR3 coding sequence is TGTGCCAGCAGCCTAGAACGGGACAGGGGAAACTATGGCTACACCTTC. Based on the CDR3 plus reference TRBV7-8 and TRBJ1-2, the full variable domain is GAGVSQSPRYKVAKRGQDVALRCDPISGHVSLFWYQQALGQGPEFLTYFQNEAQLDKSGLPSDRFFAERPEGSVSTLKIQRTQQEDSAVYLCASSLERDRGNYGYTFGSGTRLTVV.

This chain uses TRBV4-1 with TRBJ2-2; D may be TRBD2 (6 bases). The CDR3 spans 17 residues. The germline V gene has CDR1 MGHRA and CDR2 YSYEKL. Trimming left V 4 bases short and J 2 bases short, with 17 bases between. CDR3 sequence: CASSLIRDLLNTGELFF. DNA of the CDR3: TGCGCCAGCAGCCTTATCCGGGACTTATTAAACACCGGGGAGCTGTTTTTT.

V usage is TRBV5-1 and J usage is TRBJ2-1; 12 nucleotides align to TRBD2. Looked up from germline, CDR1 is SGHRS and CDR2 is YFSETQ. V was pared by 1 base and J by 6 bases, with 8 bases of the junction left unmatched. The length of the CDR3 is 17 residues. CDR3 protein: CASSLSSGRVGINEQFF. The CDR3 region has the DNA TGCGCCAGCAGCTTGTCTAGCGGGAGGGTCGGGATCAATGAGCAGTTCTTC.